This T cell receptor (beta chain) is drawn from a study of blood T cell repertoires in COVID-19. Germline loops: CDR1 SGHAT, CDR2 FQNNGV. V was clipped by 8 bases and J by 1 base, with 16 bases between them. The CDR3 is made up of 15 amino acids. Some clones are missing from TCRdb's copy, which holds only in-frame ones; the method was immunoSEQ multiplex PCR. The sample lists roughly 250,000 clones; 75% to 85% were seen once. This sequence originates from a human donor in a cohort sampled during active COVID-19. The chain recombines TRBV11-2 with TRBJ2-3; tentatively, D is TRBD2 (6 bases). The sequencing sample was made of peripheral blood. CDR3 DNA: TGTGCCAGCGGGCTCCTGGGGGAGGGCACAGATACGCAGTATTTT. Amino acids: CASGLLGEGTDTQYF.